The 32 T cell receptor beta chains given below trace back to one sample, sequenced in a study of PD-1 blockade in classical Hodgkin lymphoma. Described time point: cycle 4 day 1 (C4D1), after less than 7 weeks of nivolumab. Brentuximab vedotin exposure varied, and every patient relapsed after autologous stem cell transplantation. Sequencing was performed with immunoSEQ multiplex PCR; in TCRdb, only in-frame clones are kept and a portion is missing. The sample has about 44,000 clones, 60% to 75% seen once. The source material was peripheral blood mononuclear cells (PBMCs), sampled before the fourth cycle of nivolumab. Every receptor here comes from a human donor with classical Hodgkin lymphoma.

The chain has TRBV5-1 and TRBJ1-4, with D perhaps matching TRBD1 (5 bases). From germline, CDR1 is SGHRS and CDR2 YFSETQ. CDR3 length: 14 amino acids. Trimming left V 5 bases short and J 0 bases short, with 8 bases between. The CDR3 loop is CASRQTATNEKLFF. The DNA for the CDR3 is TGCGCCAGCAGACAGACAGCAACTAATGAAAAACTGTTTTTT. Drawing the rest from reference TRBV5-1 and TRBJ1-4, the complete variable domain is KAGVTQTPRYLIKTRGQQVTLSCSPISGHRSVSWYQQTPGQGLQFLFEYFSETQRNKGNFPGRFSGRQFSNSRSEMNVSTLELGDSALYLCASRQTATNEKLFFGSGTQLSVL.

This clone was counted a single time. The chain couples TRBV6-6 to TRBJ2-5, with D uncertain. V lost 2 bases and J lost 5, with 3 bases in between. The V gene's germline CDR1 is MNHNY and CDR2 SVGAGI (reference sequence). The CDR3 is 11 residues long. The CDR3 protein is CASSYAETQYF. CDR3 nucleotide sequence: TGTGCCAGCAGTTACGCGGAGACCCAGTACTTC.

The chain is built from TRBV5-1 and TRBJ2-7; no definite D call. Germline V lookup: CDR1 SGHRS, CDR2 YFSETQ. The CDR3 contains 12 residues. The V end was cut by 4 bases, the J end by 0 bases, with 5 bases between. In DNA form, the CDR3 reads TGCGCCAGCAGCCAAAGCTCCTACGAGCAGTACTTC. Translating it yields CASSQSSYEQYF.

This clone has a single count. V is TRBV7-9 and J is TRBJ2-3; the D gene is possibly TRBD1 (5 bases). The CDR3 has 15 residues. Trimming left V 4 bases short and J 3 bases short, with 14 bases between. The germline V gene encodes CDR1 SEHNR and CDR2 FQNEAQ (reference sequence). This CDR3 is CASSSKGSPTDTQYF. The CDR3 region has the DNA TGTGCCAGCAGCTCAAAGGGGTCCCCTACAGATACGCAGTATTTT.

The CDR3 is CASSSPRTGSYEQYF. CDR3 in DNA: TGTGCCAGCAGCTCCCCGAGAACGGGTTCCTACGAGCAGTACTTC. This chain joins TRBV11-2 and TRBJ2-7; no firm D call. The germline V gene encodes CDR1 SGHAT and CDR2 FQNNGV. Trimming stripped 4 bases from V and 1 base from J, with 14 bases between. This CDR3 has 15 amino acids.

This clone was counted between two and nine times. The V call is TRBV28, the J call TRBJ2-3; maybe TRBD2 (6 bases). Trimming pared 3 bases from V and 0 bases from J, leaving 16 bases between. The CDR3 has 17 residues. CDR1 MDHEN and CDR2 SYDVKM come from the germline V gene. The CDR3 DNA follows: TGTGCCAGCAGTTTTCAGGGTGCGGGGACTAGCACAGATACGCAGTATTTT. It is translated as CASSFQGAGTSTDTQYF.

This sequence joins TRBV6-6 and TRBJ1-5, with a weak D call TRBD1 (5 bases). The V gene's germline CDR1 is MNHNY and CDR2 SVGAGI (reference sequence). V shed 0 bases and J shed 4 bases, with 7 bases lying between them. This CDR3 has 14 residues. Written as DNA, the CDR3 is TGTGCCAGCAGTTACTCGAGGGGTAATCAGCCCCAGCATTTT. Amino acid sequence: CASSYSRGNQPQHF.

The chain is built from TRBV6-5 and TRBJ2-7, with D hard to call. Trimming shortened V by 6 bases and J by 4 bases, and 13 bases separated the two germline ends. Germline-derived CDR1 and CDR2 are MNHEY and SVGAGI. CDR3 length equals 13 residues. The chain's CDR3 is CASSPGSRYEQYF. For the CDR3, the DNA is TGTGCCAGCAGCCCTGGGTCACGGTACGAGCAGTACTTC.

This clone was counted only a few times. This rearrangement joins TRBV4-3 to TRBJ2-7, with TRBD2 matching 9 bases. J gave up 2 bases and V 3 bases, and 8 bases lay outside the gene matches. The CDR3 covers 16 residues. CDR1 and CDR2 (germline): LGHNA, YSLEER. CDR3 amino acids: CASSQIAGGGTYEQYF. DNA for the CDR3: TGCGCCAGCAGCCAGATCGCGGGGGGGGGCACCTACGAGCAGTACTTC.

The V gene is TRBV4-3, the J gene TRBJ2-7; D perhaps matches TRBD2 (5 bases). Trimming removed 2 bases at V and 5 bases at J, with 16 bases between. Germline V gene data show CDR1 as LGHNA and CDR2 as YSLEER. This CDR3 region has 15 residues. The CDR3: CASSQRPRGFDEQYF. The DNA of the CDR3 is TGCGCCAGCAGCCAACGGCCAAGAGGGTTTGACGAGCAGTACTTC.

This clone has only a few counts. The chain carries TRBV28 and TRBJ2-1; 11 positions agree with TRBD2. The V gene end was trimmed by 5 bases and the J gene end by 1 base; junction bases not matched to a gene: 4. This CDR3 is 16 amino acids long. Germline V gives CDR1 MDHEN, CDR2 SYDVKM. The CDR3 reads CASSIAGGLSYNEQFF. The CDR3 DNA reads TGTGCCAGCAGTATAGCGGGGGGGCTTTCCTACAATGAGCAGTTCTTC.

The chain uses TRBV7-4 and TRBJ2-7, with a tentative D call TRBD2 (6 bases). The V end lost 4 bases, the J end lost 0 bases, and 16 bases lay between the germline ends. This CDR3 comprises 16 residues. Germline V CDR1 and CDR2: SGHVT, SQSDAQ. The CDR3 spells CASSSGGTGSSYEQYF. In nucleotides, the CDR3 is TGTGCCAGCAGCTCAGGAGGGACGGGCAGCTCCTACGAGCAGTACTTC.

The chain employs TRBV6-5 and TRBJ2-1; D remains ambiguous. V lost 6 bases and J 5 bases, leaving 11 bases between the germline ends. The germline V gene encodes CDR1 MNHEY and CDR2 SVGAGI. The CDR3 is 13 amino acids. The CDR3 protein is CASSPRLNNEQFF. DNA for the CDR3: TGTGCCAGCAGCCCTAGACTCAACAATGAGCAGTTCTTC.

This clone is categorized as medium-sized. V is TRBV9 and J is TRBJ2-7; the match to TRBD1 covers 7 bases. V shed 5 bases, J shed 0 bases, and the junction held 5 bases outside the gene matches. The CDR3 length is 14 residues. CDR1 and CDR2 from the germline V gene are SGDLS and YYNGEE. Written as DNA, the CDR3 is TGTGCCAGCAGTGGCGGACAGGTCTCCTACGAGCAGTACTTC. As protein: CASSGGQVSYEQYF.

The V gene is TRBV4-3, the J gene TRBJ2-3; possible D gene TRBD2, 6 bases. The CDR3 covers 15 residues. Germline V gene sequence: CDR1 LGHNA, CDR2 YSLEER. V was shortened by 0 bases and J by 3 bases, with 10 bases between the two germline ends. This chain's CDR3 is CASSQEAGLTDTQYF. CDR3 coding DNA: TGCGCCAGCAGCCAAGAAGCGGGCCTAACAGATACGCAGTATTTT.

The V call is TRBV25-1, the J call TRBJ1-5, with TRBD1 as a possible D gene (5 bases). Trimming stripped 2 bases from V and 4 bases from J, with 12 bases between. In germline, CDR1 is MGHDK, CDR2 SYGVNS. The CDR3 is 15 amino acids. CDR3 in amino acids: CASSEQGRTNQPQHF. The CDR3, as DNA: TGTGCCAGCAGTGAACAGGGCCGGACTAATCAGCCCCAGCATTTT.

This rearrangement joins TRBV5-1 to TRBJ2-5; D ambiguous. This CDR3 has 15 amino acids. V lost 0 bases, J lost 1 base, and 10 bases lay in between. The germline CDR1 and CDR2 sequences are SGHRS and YFSETQ. The DNA for the CDR3 is TGCGCCAGCAGCTTGGCGTTTGTCAGCCAAGAGACCCAGTACTTC. Translated, it gives CASSLAFVSQETQYF.

The rearrangement joins TRBV5-6 to TRBJ2-7; TRBD2 aligns across 7 bases. The V gene's germline CDR1 is SGHDT and CDR2 YYEEEE. The ends lost 0 bases at V and 3 bases at J; junction bases unmatched: 6. The length of the CDR3 is 15 residues. CDR3 amino acids: CASSLAGGRVYEQYF. The CDR3 nucleotides read TGTGCCAGCAGCTTGGCCGGCGGGAGAGTCTACGAGCAGTACTTC. The full variable domain, with the rest looked up from reference TRBV5-6 and TRBJ2-7, is DAGVTQSPTHLIKTRGQQVTLRCSPKSGHDTVSWYQQALGQGPQFIFQYYEEEERQRGNFPDRFSGHQFPNYSSELNVNALLLGDSALYLCASSLAGGRVYEQYFGPGTRLTVT.

The sample holds many counts of this clone. This sample includes further DNA sequences coding for the same CDR3. This chain uses TRBV6-5 with TRBJ2-5; TRBD2 aligns across 14 bases. V dropped 3 bases and J dropped 3; count of bases not matched to a gene: 3. There are 16 residues in the CDR3. The V gene's germline CDR1 is MNHEY and CDR2 SVGAGI. The chain's CDR3 is CASSYSGLAGEETQYF. The CDR3 DNA follows: TGTGCCAGCAGTTATTCGGGACTAGCGGGGGAAGAGACCCAGTACTTC.

V usage is TRBV5-1 and J usage is TRBJ2-5; perhaps D is TRBD1 or TRBD2 (7 bases each). The CDR3 length is 15 residues. V dropped 2 bases and J dropped 0 bases, with 11 bases sitting between them. The V gene's germline CDR1 is SGHRS and CDR2 YFSETQ. Here the CDR3 reads CASSFQGGYQETQYF. The CDR3 coding sequence is TGCGCCAGCAGCTTCCAGGGGGGGTACCAAGAGACCCAGTACTTC.

The V call is TRBV7-2, the J call TRBJ1-2, with 9 bases aligning to TRBD1. Trimming removed 6 bases from V and 3 bases from J; junction bases left unmatched: 2. The germline CDR1 and CDR2 sequences are SGHTA and FQGNSA. The CDR3 is 13 residues long. DNA for the CDR3: TGTGCCAGCAGTCGGGACAGGGACTATGGCTACACCTTC. Amino acids: CASSRDRDYGYTF.

This chain links TRBV9 with TRBJ1-6; no definite D call. The V end was cut by 2 bases, the J end by 3 bases, with 3 bases between. Germline assignment: CDR1 SGDLS and CDR2 YYNGEE. This CDR3 is 13 amino acids long. The CDR3 reads CASSVNYNSPLHF. The CDR3 DNA follows: TGTGCCAGCAGCGTCAACTATAATTCACCCCTCCACTTT.

J is TRBJ2-2 and V is TRBV7-9, with TRBD1 matching over 9 bases. The CDR3 length is 15 residues. V trimming: 2 bases; J trimming: 5 bases; junction bases outside the gene matches: 3. CDR1 is SEHNR, CDR2 FQNEAQ, per germline (reference sequence). CDR3 coding DNA: TGTGCCAGCAGCTTAACGGGACAGGGTACCGGGGAGCTGTTTTTT. This encodes CASSLTGQGTGELFF.

V gene TRBV27 combines with J gene TRBJ1-1; TRBD1 aligns across 7 bases. The germline V gene encodes CDR1 MNHEY and CDR2 SMNVEV (reference sequence). The trim removed 0 bases at V and 0 bases at J, leaving 10 bases unmatched. The CDR3 covers 18 residues. This CDR3 reads CASSLSPLQRGLNTEAFF. CDR3 nucleotide sequence: TGTGCCAGCAGTTTATCCCCACTACAGAGGGGGCTGAACACTGAAGCTTTCTTT.

The sample holds one count of this clone. The rearrangement joins TRBV7-7 to TRBJ2-3, with D tentatively TRBD1 (6 bases). The CDR3 consists of 15 residues. CDR1 and CDR2 (germline): SSHAT, FNYEAQ (reference sequence). The V end was cut by 3 bases, the J end by 3 bases, with 13 bases between. CDR3 in amino acids: CASSLGARDTDTQYF. Here the CDR3 DNA reads TGTGCCAGCAGCTTGGGGGCCAGGGATACAGATACGCAGTATTTT.

This clone was seen many times. The germline gene is not matched at one end of the junction; a read error may be the cause. The chain carries TRBV19 and TRBJ2-2; the D gene is possibly TRBD1 (6 bases). Per the germline V gene, CDR1 is LNHDA and CDR2 is SQIVND (reference sequence). There are 14 residues in the CDR3. The CDR3 loop is CASSVEQGTGELFF. The CDR3 DNA follows: TGTGCCAGTAGTGTAGAACAGGGAACCGGGGAGCTGTTTTTT. The full variable domain, with the rest looked up from reference TRBV19 and TRBJ2-2, is DGGITQSPKYLFRKEGQNVTLSCEQNLNHDAMYWYRQDPGQGLRLIYYSQIVNDFQKGDIAEGYSVSREKKESFPLTVTSAQKNPTAFYLCASSVEQGTGELFFGEGSRLTVL.

This chain joins TRBV11-3 and TRBJ2-3; 10 bases are a match to TRBD1. The CDR3 has 19 residues. Germline CDR1 SGHNT, CDR2 YENEEA. V trimming: 6 bases; J trimming: 0 bases; junction bases outside the gene matches: 15. The CDR3 is CASRLTGGDFEASTDTQYF. In nucleotides, the CDR3 is TGTGCCAGCAGATTGACAGGGGGCGATTTTGAAGCTAGCACAGATACGCAGTATTTT.

The genes are TRBV9 and TRBJ2-3; D is unresolved. V shed 0 bases and J shed 0 bases, with 2 bases lying between them. CDR1 SGDLS and CDR2 YYNGEE come from the germline V gene. This CDR3 is 13 amino acids long. The CDR3 sequence is CASSVDSTDTQYF. In DNA, the CDR3 is TGTGCCAGCAGCGTAGACAGCACAGATACGCAGTATTTT.

This clone was seen only a few times. V gene TRBV5-6 combines with J gene TRBJ1-2; 7 bases match TRBD1. The CDR3 contains 12 residues. From germline, CDR1 is SGHDT and CDR2 YYEEEE. With V trimmed by 4 bases and J by 8 bases, 5 bases remained unmatched. The CDR3 region is CASSPTGYGYTF. The CDR3 bases are TGTGCCAGCAGCCCGACAGGGTACGGCTACACCTTC.

This clone was counted only a few times. This chain uses TRBV4-3 with TRBJ1-5; perhaps TRBD1 as D (5 bases). The CDR3 length is 15 residues. Germline V gives CDR1 LGHNA, CDR2 YSLEER. V lost 0 bases, J lost 2 bases, and 8 bases lay in between. CDR3 coding DNA: TGCGCCAGCAGCCAAGATTTACAGGGCAATCAGCCCCAGCATTTT. It codes for CASSQDLQGNQPQHF.

V usage is TRBV7-9 and J usage is TRBJ2-3, with D maybe TRBD1 (6 bases). Germline V gives CDR1 SEHNR, CDR2 FQNEAQ (reference sequence). V was shortened by 1 base and J by 0 bases, with 8 bases between the two germline ends. CDR3 size: 15 residues. CDR3 bases: TGTGCCAGCAGCTTAGGGACAGAGAGCACAGATACGCAGTATTTT. It codes for CASSLGTESTDTQYF.

The chain employs TRBV5-8 and TRBJ1-2, with 7 bases fitting TRBD1. V lost 1 base and J lost 8; bases outside the gene matches: 5. CDR3 length: 13 amino acids. CDR1 is SGHTS and CDR2 is YDEGEE in the germline V gene. Here the CDR3 DNA reads TGTGCCAGCAGCTTGAGTCAGGGGGAAGGCTACACCTTC. Protein: CASSLSQGEGYTF.